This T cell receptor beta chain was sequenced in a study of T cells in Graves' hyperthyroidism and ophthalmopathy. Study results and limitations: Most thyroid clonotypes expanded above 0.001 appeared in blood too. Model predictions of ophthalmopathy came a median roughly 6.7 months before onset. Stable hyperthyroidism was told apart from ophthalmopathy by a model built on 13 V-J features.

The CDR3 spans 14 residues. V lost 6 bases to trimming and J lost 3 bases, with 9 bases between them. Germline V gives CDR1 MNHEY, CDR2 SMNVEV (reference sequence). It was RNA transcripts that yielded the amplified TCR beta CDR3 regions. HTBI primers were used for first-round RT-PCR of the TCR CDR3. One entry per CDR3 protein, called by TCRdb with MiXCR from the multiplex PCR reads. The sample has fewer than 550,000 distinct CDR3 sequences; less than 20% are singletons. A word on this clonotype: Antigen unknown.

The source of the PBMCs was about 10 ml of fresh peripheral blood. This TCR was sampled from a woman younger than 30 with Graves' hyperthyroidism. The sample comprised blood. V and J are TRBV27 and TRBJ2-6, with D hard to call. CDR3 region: CASSLGRGANVLTF. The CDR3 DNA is TGTGCCAGCAGCCTAGGGCGTGGGGCCAACGTCCTGACTTTC.